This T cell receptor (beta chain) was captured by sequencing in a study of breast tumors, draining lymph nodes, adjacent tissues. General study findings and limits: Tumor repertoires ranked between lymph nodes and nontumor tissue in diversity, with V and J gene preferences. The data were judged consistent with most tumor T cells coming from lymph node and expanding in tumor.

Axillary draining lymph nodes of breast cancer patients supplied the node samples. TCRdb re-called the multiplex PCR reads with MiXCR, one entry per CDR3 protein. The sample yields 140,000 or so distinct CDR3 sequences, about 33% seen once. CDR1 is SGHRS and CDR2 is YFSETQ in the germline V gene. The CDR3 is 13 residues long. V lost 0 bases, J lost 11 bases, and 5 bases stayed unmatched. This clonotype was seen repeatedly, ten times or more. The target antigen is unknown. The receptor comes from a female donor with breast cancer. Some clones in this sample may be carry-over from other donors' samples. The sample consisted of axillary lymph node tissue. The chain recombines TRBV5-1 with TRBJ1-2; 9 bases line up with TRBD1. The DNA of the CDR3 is TGCGCCAGCAGCTTGGTTTACGGGACAGGGTACACCTTC. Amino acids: CASSLVYGTGYTF.